This T cell receptor beta chain stems from a study of graft-versus-host responses after intestinal transplantation. Study-wide background: Recipients underwent multivisceral, liver-intestinal, or isolated intestinal transplants.

This clone showed up just a few times. Its antigen remains unidentified. Sequenced by immunoSEQ multiplex PCR; TCRdb stores in-frame clones only, minus some. This table has about 130,000 clones, 80% to 95% appearing once. The CDR3 has 15 residues. The V end lost 4 bases, the J end lost 4 bases, and 14 bases lay between the germline ends. Per germline, CDR1 MDHEN and CDR2 SYDVKM. Whole-study findings and limits: GvH clones were identified in recipient marrow, with some first appearing in ileum or blood.

The rearrangement links TRBV28 to TRBJ1-3; no reliable D call. The source material was unstimulated CD4+ T cells sorted from spleen or lymph node cells, sampled before intestinal transplant. This receptor was taken from a human donor who received an intestinal transplant. CDR3 sequence reads: CASSSPSLGGNTIYF. The DNA of the CDR3 is TGTGCCAGCAGTTCCCCCTCCCTTGGGGGAAACACCATATATTTT.